This is a list of T cell receptor beta chains from one sample in a study of vaccination effects on CD4 cells after COVID-19. Clones were sequenced by immunoSEQ multiplex PCR, and TCRdb holds only the in-frame ones, with some missing. The sample has tens of thousands of clones; under 70% are singletons. Their recognized antigens are unknown. The specimen was CD4+ T cells from PBMCs cultured with HCoV-OC43 spike peptides, collected before COVID-19 vaccination. The receptor set was obtained from a human donor who received a COVID-19 vaccine. CDR3s include the opening cysteine and the closing phenylalanine or tryptophan. Rows may omit the clone size; those that give it use once, few, many or a size class.

>TRBV3-1/TRBV3-2|few
CASSQEGLRFTEAFF
>TRBV18|few
CASSPGTGEYYEQYF
>TRBV10-3|.
CAISESRQGTGAPLHF
>TRBV4-1|.
CASSQEGVAGQETQYF
>TRBV5-1|few
CASSPTSGYEQYF
>TRBV6-5|.
CASSRGQYSNQPQHF
>TRBV11-2|.
CASSYGPGNRGKGNTEAFF
>TRBV10-1|few
CASSTGLDSPLHF
>TRBV30|.
CAWSIYGDATQYF
>TRBV27|.
CASRLRQGSNQPQHF
>TRBV6-1|.
CASREVIYNRGQATNYGYTF
>TRBV24-1|.
CATSVQNEQFF
>TRBV7-2|few
CASSLEGNTGELFF
>TRBV6-4|.
CASSDAGSSYNEQFF
>TRBV18|.
CASSPGRQGSPLHF
>TRBV6-1|.
CASSEAKGGGYTF
>TRBV9|.
CASSAGTTSYNEQFF
>TRBV3-1/TRBV3-2|few
CASSQRSYEQYF
>TRBV6-4|.
CASSPKREADTQYF
>TRBV5-1|few
CASSLISRTTNTGELFF
>TRBV14|.
CASSQPGTTREQFF
>TRBV6-5|few
CASSYFGQDNSPLHF
>TRBV2|few
CASIGLTKTMNTEAFF
>TRBV18|once
CASSPSKLAGGHTGELFF
>TRBV19|.
CASSSQRTSGTYEQYF
>TRBV2|few
CASSAGEGTEAFF
>TRBV5-1|.
CASNPTGGLGTEAFF
>TRBV19|once
CASSQGSANYGYTF
>TRBV7-9|.
CASSLDQGRAFF
>TRBV30|.
CAWSVGGTSTEAFF
>TRBV4-1|.
CASSQLFSSYEQYF
>TRBV2|few
CAVGTGFFYGYTF
>TRBV5-4|.
CASSQGQGRETQYF
>TRBV18|.
CASSPDIQQYF
>TRBV13|once
CASSLGRGHDYGYTF
>TRBV12-2|.
CASRLAGVLYEQYF
>TRBV5-1|.
CASSARMRETQYF
>TRBV7-9|.
CASSLRGNTEAFF